Below, one T cell receptor beta chain is given with its context. Its antigen is not yet known. No much larger clone is present one base from it, and per-base qualities are unavailable. The source of the sample is a study of lymphopenia after photon versus proton radiotherapy (dated by TCRdb to between 2018 and 2021). In terms of the full investigation: The immunological effects of photon versus proton radiation therapy were compared in patients with gastrointestinal tumors who developed high-grade lymphopenia. The cohort included more than 15 patients with gastrointestinal tumors who developed lymphopenia after receiving either photon or proton therapy. The goal of the study was to characterize the differences between the two radiation modalities in how they affect the immune system.

Taken from cysteine to phenylalanine, the CDR3 has 17 residues. Kept here is only the CDR3 DNA, which spans 51 bases and is read in frame from base 1. Study-level results and caveats: Across the cohort, an inverse correlation was found between a larger post-nadir drop in TCR diversity and overall survival time among patients who died. The authors looked at the survival association only in patients who died, and they framed better survival with proton therapy as a possibility rather than a demonstrated result. After the lymphocyte count nadir, oligoclonal expansion, especially of CD8+ Temra cells, was observed in photon-treated repertoires, and the drop in diversity was driven by this expansion. During treatment, patients who received photon therapy lost naive T cells and TCR diversity and gained effector/memory populations, whereas patients who received proton therapy remained relatively stable.

Libraries were constructed by the immunoSEQ multiplex PCR assay. Deep sequencing of rearranged TCR beta loci, alongside multiparametric flow cytometry, was used to profile T cell repertoires. TCRdb obtained this table from immuneACCESS and retained in-frame rearrangements with V and J assigned. These tables miss some clones; where compared with another copy, unresolved V genes account for less than half of the shortfall, and the remainder is unexplained. For this sample the table gives about 30,000 clones, of which roughly 90% were detected only once. Less than 7% of the sample belongs to the ten largest clones.

The source of this sequence is a woman aged 45 to 65 with pancreatic cancer. Sequences were derived from peripheral blood, sampled from a patient treated with photon-based radiotherapy. This sequence uses TRBV21-1 and TRBJ2-5; no DNA check was done on the table's D call, TRBD2. TRBV21-1 is designated a pseudogene. Read as DNA, the sequence is TGTGCCAGCACTAAGGGAGTCCGGGACTCCTCTAAAGAGACCCAGTACTTC. Translated, it reads CASTKGVRDSSKETQYF.